The following is a T cell receptor (beta chain) sequence with its context. The sequenced fragment ends 3 residues before the CDR3 boundary, so the rest is inferred from the germline J gene. The data were taken from a study of T cell clonality in common variable immunodeficiency. The method was immunoSEQ multiplex PCR; TCRdb's version includes in-frame clones alone and lacks a portion of them. This repertoire holds tens of thousands of clones, and none appear only once. The CDR3 runs to 12 residues. V gave up 6 bases and J gave up 3 bases, with 9 bases separating them. Germline CDR1 and CDR2: DFQATT and SNEGSKA (reference sequence).

This receptor was identified in a person aged 18 to 75 in good health. Material: peripheral blood mononuclear cells. This chain joins TRBV20-1 and TRBJ2-1; D is unresolved. The CDR3 loop is CSADSSYNEQFF. The covered CDR3 bases are TGCAGTGCAGATTCTAGCTACAATGAG.